This T cell receptor beta chain derives from a study of cytomegalovirus exposure and HLA in healthy donors. General study findings and limits: Within the data, a cluster of highly shared sequence variants was likely a sequencing artifact. Most TCR sequences were rare, but some public TCRs occurred in many donors. In a later analysis, 15,000 to 20,000 TCR beta sequences were associated with HLA alleles at 0.05 false discovery rate.

With regard to this clone: The antigen remains undetermined.

Primers for the PCR totalled 60 Vbeta and 13 Jbeta. Authors' analysis steps: The authors later counted roughly 77 million unique TCR beta chains, approximately 12 million of them shared. Clones were sequenced by immunoSEQ multiplex PCR, and TCRdb holds only the in-frame ones, with some missing. The DNA was the basis for D and trimming; V, J and clone size are from that table. The table lists 150,000 or so clones, roughly 80% of them singletons. V lost 3 bases and J lost 0; bases outside the gene matches: 6. This CDR3 contains 16 residues. The V gene's germline CDR1 is SGHRS and CDR2 YFSETQ. The clonotype comes from a woman aged 40 to 55 in good health and CMV-seropositive. The material sequenced was PBMCs. This chain links TRBV5-1 with TRBJ1-3; 7 bases are shared with TRBD1. Here the CDR3 DNA reads TGCGCCAGCAGCTCTGGACAGGACAACTCTGGAAACACCATATATTTT. It translates to CASSSGQDNSGNTIYF.